The clone carrying this TCR beta chain showed up many times. This CDR3 is built from 20 residues. Trimming stripped 2 bases from V and 2 bases from J, with 27 bases between. The sample comes from a study of Graves' ophthalmopathy and Graves' hyperthyroidism. About the research overall: Peripheral blood sampling preceded any treatment and occurred at initial diagnosis.

Amplification of TCR beta CDR3 regions used RNA transcripts. HTBI primers primed a first-round RT-PCR, and a second-round multiplex PCR followed. One entry per CDR3 protein, called by TCRdb with MiXCR from the multiplex PCR reads. The sample has some 380,000 distinct CDR3 sequences, 15% seen once. Source material: peripheral blood. The chain links TRBV12-3 or TRBV12-4 to TRBJ1-2; no definite D call. The sequence was obtained from a woman between 18 and 29 years old with stable Graves' hyperthyroidism. CDR3 nucleotide sequence: TGTGCCAGCAGTTTAACCCGGTCGTGGAGGACTGAGAACCCGAACTATGGCTACACCTTC. This sequence encodes CASSLTRSWRTENPNYGYTF.